This T cell receptor beta chain is drawn from a study of cytomegalovirus exposure and HLA in healthy donors. This clone has a handful of counts. Antigen: not known. Whole-study results and caveats: Owing to their indistinguishability, certain V segments, notably TRBV6-2 and TRBV6-3, were excluded.

The primer mix had 60 Vbeta and 13 Jbeta primers. Generated by immunoSEQ multiplex PCR, the TCRdb table keeps only in-frame clones and is missing some. Of approximately 170,000 clones in the sample, 62% were seen once. The germline V gene encodes CDR1 SGHTA and CDR2 FQGNSA. V lost 2 bases to trimming and J lost 3 bases, with 16 bases between them. This CDR3 spans 17 amino acids. Sequenced input: PBMCs. The TCR originated in a man in his forties or fifties in good health and CMV-seronegative. The V call is TRBV7-2, the J call TRBJ2-2, with a tentative D call TRBD2 (6 bases). The CDR3, as DNA: TGTGCCAGCAGCTTACGTCTGATCGGGAGTGACACCGGGGAGCTGTTTTTT. Its translation: CASSLRLIGSDTGELFF.